Reported below is one T cell receptor (beta chain). What it binds is not known. The study pooled second doses at about 4 or about 12 weeks. This sample stems from a study of T cell responses to AZD1222 COVID-19 vaccine. General study points: White British people made up most donors, females outnumbered males, and clonal diversity was possibly underestimated. Along spike, vaccine-associated CD4 TCRs were found throughout, with dominance at 160-218 and 743-854.

TCRdb keeps only in-frame clones here, not all; method: immunoSEQ multiplex PCR. The sample includes some 130,000 clones, around 87% seen only once; the top ten take approximately 2.6%. The V end lost 4 bases, the J end lost 2 bases, and 8 bases lay between the germline ends. The V gene's germline CDR1 is MNHEY and CDR2 SVGAGI. CDR3 length equals 13 residues. The material sequenced was peripheral blood, taken 28 days after the second AZD1222 dose. This receptor was obtained from an adult who received the AZD1222 COVID-19 vaccine. The chain employs TRBV6-5 and TRBJ1-1; D call uncertain. The CDR3 DNA reads as TGTGCCAGCAGTTCCCAGCGTAACACTGAAGCTTTCTTT. It codes for CASSSQRNTEAFF.